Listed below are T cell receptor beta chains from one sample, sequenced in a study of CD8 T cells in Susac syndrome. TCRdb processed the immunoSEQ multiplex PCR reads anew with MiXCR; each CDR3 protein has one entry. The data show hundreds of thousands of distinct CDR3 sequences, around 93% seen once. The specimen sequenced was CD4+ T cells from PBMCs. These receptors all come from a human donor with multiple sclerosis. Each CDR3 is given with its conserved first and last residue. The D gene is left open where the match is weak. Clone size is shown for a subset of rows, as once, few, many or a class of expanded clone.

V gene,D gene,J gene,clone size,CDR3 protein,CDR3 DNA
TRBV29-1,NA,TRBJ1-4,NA,CSVAVAGGEKLFF,TGCAGCGTTGCTGTAGCCGGGGGTGAAAAACTGTTTTTT
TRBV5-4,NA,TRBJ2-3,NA,CASSAPTTTDTQYF,TGTGCCAGCAGCGCTCCGACGACAACAGATACGCAGTATTTT
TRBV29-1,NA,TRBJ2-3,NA,CSSSEGLTDTQYF,TGCAGCTCCTCTGAGGGGCTCACAGATACGCAGTATTTT
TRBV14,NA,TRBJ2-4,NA,CASSLSPGRIYRGAKNIQYF,TGTGCCAGCAGCCTCTCGCCGGGACGGATTTACCGGGGAGCCAAAAACATTCAGTACTTC
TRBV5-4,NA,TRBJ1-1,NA,CASSLGEATEAFF,TGTGCCAGCAGCTTGGGGGAGGCCACTGAAGCTTTCTTT
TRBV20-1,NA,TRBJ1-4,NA,CSARGWATNEKLFF,TGCAGTGCTAGGGGGTGGGCAACTAATGAAAAACTGTTTTTT
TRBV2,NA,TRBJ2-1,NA,CASSERGQVNEQFF,TGTGCCAGCAGTGAACGAGGCCAGGTCAATGAGCAGTTCTTC
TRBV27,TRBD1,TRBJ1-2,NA,CASSMTGSYGYTF,TGTGCCAGCAGTATGACAGGGTCCTATGGCTACACCTTC
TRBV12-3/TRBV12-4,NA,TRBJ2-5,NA,CASSLRGGGQTQYF,TGTGCCAGCAGTCTCCGGGGAGGGGGTCAGACCCAGTACTTC
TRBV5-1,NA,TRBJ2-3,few,CASSLEGTDTQYF,TGCGCCAGCAGCTTGGAGGGCACAGATACGCAGTATTTT
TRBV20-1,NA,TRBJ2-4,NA,CSARDGVRELGKNIQYF,TGCAGTGCTAGAGATGGTGTTAGGGAGCTGGGCAAAAACATTCAGTACTTC
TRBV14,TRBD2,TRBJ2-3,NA,CASSQETSGVGDTQYF,TGTGCCAGCAGCCAAGAGACTAGCGGGGTTGGGGATACGCAGTATTTT
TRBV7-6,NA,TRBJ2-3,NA,CASSLARTDTQYF,TGTGCCAGCAGCTTAGCCCGGACAGATACGCAGTATTTT
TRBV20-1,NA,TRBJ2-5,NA,CSATGLRGGETQYF,TGCAGTGCTACGGGACTTAGAGGGGGAGAGACCCAGTACTTC
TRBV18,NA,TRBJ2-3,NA,CASSPRARTTDTQYF,TGTGCCAGCTCACCGAGGGCCAGGACCACAGATACGCAGTATTTT
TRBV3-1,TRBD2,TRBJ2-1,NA,CASSQGTSGFYNEQFF,TGTGCCAGCAGCCAAGGGACTAGCGGGTTTTACAATGAGCAGTTCTTC
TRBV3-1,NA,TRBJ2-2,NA,CASSQDTPGRGTGELFF,TGTGCCAGCAGCCAAGACACACCAGGGCGCGGCACCGGGGAGCTGTTTTTT
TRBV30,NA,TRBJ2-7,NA,CAWGRDEQYF,TGTGCCTGGGGTCGGGACGAGCAGTACTTC
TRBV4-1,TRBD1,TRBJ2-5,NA,CASSETGTGGGETQYF,TGCGCCAGCAGCGAGACCGGGACAGGGGGAGGAGAGACCCAGTACTTC
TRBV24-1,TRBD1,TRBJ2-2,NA,CATSDSGQGNTGELFF,TGTGCCACCAGTGATTCCGGACAGGGGAACACCGGGGAGCTGTTTTTT
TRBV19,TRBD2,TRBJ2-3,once,CASSGAGASTDTQYF,TGTGCCAGTAGTGGAGCGGGAGCTAGCACAGATACGCAGTATTTT
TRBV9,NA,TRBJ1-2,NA,CASSPAPRERVYGYTF,TGTGCCAGCAGCCCCGCCCCCCGGGAGAGGGTCTATGGCTACACCTTC
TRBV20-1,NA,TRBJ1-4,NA,CSATDSFREKLFF,TGCAGTGCTACAGACAGCTTTCGGGAAAAACTGTTTTTT
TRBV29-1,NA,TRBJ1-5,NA,CSASNSNQPQHF,TGCAGCGCCTCAAATAGCAATCAGCCCCAGCATTTT
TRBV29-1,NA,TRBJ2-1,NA,CSVGIGRVAYNEQFF,TGCAGCGTTGGAATCGGCAGGGTGGCCTACAATGAGCAGTTCTTC
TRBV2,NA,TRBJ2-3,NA,CASSERTATSTDTQYF,TGTGCCAGCAGTGAGAGGACAGCTACTAGCACAGATACGCAGTATTTT
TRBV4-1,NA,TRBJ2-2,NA,CASSQVGWEVRTGELFF,TGCGCCAGCAGCCAAGTAGGGTGGGAGGTTCGGACCGGGGAGCTGTTTTTT
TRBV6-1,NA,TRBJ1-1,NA,CASRHPRTAEAFF,TGTGCCAGCAGGCACCCAAGAACGGCTGAAGCTTTCTTT
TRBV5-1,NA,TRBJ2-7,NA,CASSSDAHSYEQYF,TGCGCCAGCAGCTCGGACGCCCACTCCTACGAGCAGTACTTC
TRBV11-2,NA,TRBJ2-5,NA,CASSPDRSQETQYF,TGTGCCAGCAGCCCTGACAGGTCCCAAGAGACCCAGTACTTC
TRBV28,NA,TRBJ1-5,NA,CASRDQGHSNQPQHF,TGTGCCAGCAGGGACCAGGGCCATAGCAATCAGCCCCAGCATTTT
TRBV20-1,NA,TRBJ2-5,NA,CSAGDSERYQETQYF,TGCAGTGCTGGAGATTCTGAGCGGTACCAAGAGACCCAGTACTTC
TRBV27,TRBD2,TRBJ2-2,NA,CASSSSRGFTGELFF,TGTGCCAGCAGTTCGTCGCGGGGGTTCACCGGGGAGCTGTTTTTT
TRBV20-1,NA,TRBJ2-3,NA,CSAGSSTDTQYF,TGCAGTGCTGGGTCTAGCACAGATACGCAGTATTTT
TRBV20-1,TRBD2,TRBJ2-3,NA,CSASGSGSTDTQYF,TGCAGTGCTTCGGGTAGCGGGAGCACAGATACGCAGTATTTT
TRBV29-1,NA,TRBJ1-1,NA,CSVESAADTEAFF,TGCAGCGTTGAGAGTGCCGCGGACACTGAAGCTTTCTTT
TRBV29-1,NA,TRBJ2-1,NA,CSVDETGLYNEQFF,TGCAGCGTTGATGAGACAGGTTTATACAATGAGCAGTTCTTC
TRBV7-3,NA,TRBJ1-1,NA,CASSWSSNTEAFF,TGTGCCAGCAGCTGGTCATCTAACACTGAAGCTTTCTTT
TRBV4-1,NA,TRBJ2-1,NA,CASSQDLWGEQFF,TGCGCCAGCAGCCAAGATCTTTGGGGGGAGCAGTTCTTC
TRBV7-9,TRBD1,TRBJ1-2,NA,CASSSGQGTNYGYTF,TGTGCCAGCAGTTCCGGACAGGGGACTAACTATGGCTACACCTTC
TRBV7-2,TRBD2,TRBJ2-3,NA,CASSPGLAGGTDTQYF,TGTGCCAGCAGCCCGGGACTAGCGGGAGGCACAGATACGCAGTATTTT
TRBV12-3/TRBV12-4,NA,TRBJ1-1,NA,CASSPPPGGTEAFF,TGTGCCAGCAGTCCACCTCCGGGGGGCACTGAAGCTTTCTTT